The present T cell receptor (beta chain) was sequenced within a study of cytomegalovirus exposure and HLA in healthy donors. Findings and limits, study-wide: In a later analysis, productive TCRs from donors in an Asian-associated ancestry cluster reportedly carried fewer N-insertions than the cohort mean.

Germline V gene data show CDR1 as MNHEY and CDR2 as SMNVEV (reference sequence). V lost 8 bases and J 3 bases, leaving 10 bases between the germline ends. The CDR3 length is 12 residues. Notes on this clone: Its antigen is undetermined.

The PCR employed 60 Vbeta primers together with 13 Jbeta primers. The protocol was immunoSEQ multiplex PCR, while the TCRdb copy is restricted to in-frame clones and leaves out a portion. Seen here are 150,000 or so clones, around two thirds observed once, and the top ten hold around 9.3%. The sample comprised PBMCs. The TCR was taken from a man aged 25 to 40 in good health and CMV-seropositive. The chain is built from TRBV27 and TRBJ2-5, with D perhaps TRBD2 (6 bases). The CDR3 loop is CASSGEEETQYF. In nucleotides, the CDR3 is TGTGCCAGCTCCGGGGAGGAAGAGACCCAGTACTTC.